The source of this T cell receptor (beta chain) is a study of T cell responses to AZD1222 COVID-19 vaccine. CDR3 length equals 18 residues. Germline CDR1 and CDR2: GTSNPN and SVGIG (reference sequence). V was pared by 2 bases and J by 0 bases, with 17 bases between. Libraries were prepared by immunoSEQ multiplex PCR; TCRdb keeps only in-frame clonotypes and omits some of them. The sample includes some 70,000 clones, roughly 80% of them seen just once. Sequenced here: peripheral blood, sampled 28 days after the second AZD1222 dose. The gene calls are TRBV30 and TRBJ2-6; D remains unclear. The source is an adult who received the AZD1222 COVID-19 vaccine. The CDR3 coding sequence is TGTGCCTGGAGTACCGTAGTCGGACCCTACTCTGGGGCCAACGTCCTGACTTTC. This translates into CAWSTVVGPYSGANVLTF.